This T cell receptor beta chain was sequenced during a study of lymphopenia after photon versus proton radiotherapy. The study's findings and limits: Under photons, naive T cells and diversity fell while effector/memory populations rose. A bigger post-nadir fall in TCR diversity correlated inversely with survival time in deceased patients.

The table came from immunoSEQ multiplex PCR; TCRdb's copy has only in-frame clones and leaves some out. The data hold about 25,000 clones, with 87% observed a single time. As concerns this clone: The antigen is undetermined.

CDR3 size: 14 residues. Germline lookup yields CDR1 SQVTM and CDR2 ANQGSEA. J was trimmed by 7 bases and V by 6 bases; bases with no gene match: 12. The rearrangement joins TRBV29-1 to TRBJ1-5; TRBD1 aligns across 7 bases. The source of this sequence is a man in his fifties with gastric cancer. Specimen: peripheral blood, collected from a patient treated with photon-based radiotherapy. CDR3 sequence (DNA): TGCAGCGTCAGACCACAGGGGTTTGGGCAGCCCCAGCATTTT. Translating it yields CSVRPQGFGQPQHF.